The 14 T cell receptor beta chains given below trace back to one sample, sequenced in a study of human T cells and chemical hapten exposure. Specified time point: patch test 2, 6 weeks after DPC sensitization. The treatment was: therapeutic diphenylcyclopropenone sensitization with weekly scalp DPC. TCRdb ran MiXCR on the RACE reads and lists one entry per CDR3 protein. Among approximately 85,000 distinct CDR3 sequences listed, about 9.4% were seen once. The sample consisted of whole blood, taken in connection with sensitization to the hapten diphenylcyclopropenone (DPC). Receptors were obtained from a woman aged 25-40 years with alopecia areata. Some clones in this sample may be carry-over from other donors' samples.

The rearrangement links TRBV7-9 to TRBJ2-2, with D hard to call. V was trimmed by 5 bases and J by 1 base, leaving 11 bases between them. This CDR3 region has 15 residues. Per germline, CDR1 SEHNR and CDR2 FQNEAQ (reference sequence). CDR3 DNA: TGTGCCAGCAGCAACCCCCTAGAGAACACCGGGGAGCTGTTTTTT. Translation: CASSNPLENTGELFF.

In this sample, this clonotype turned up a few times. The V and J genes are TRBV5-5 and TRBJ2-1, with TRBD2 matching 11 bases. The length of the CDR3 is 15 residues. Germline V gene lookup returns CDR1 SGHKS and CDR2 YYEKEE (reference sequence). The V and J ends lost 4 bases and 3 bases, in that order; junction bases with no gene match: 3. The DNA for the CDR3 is TGTGCCAGCAGCATGACTAGCGGGGTCTACAATGAGCAGTTCTTC. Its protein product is CASSMTSGVYNEQFF. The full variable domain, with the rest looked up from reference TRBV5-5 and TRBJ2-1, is DAGVTQSPTHLIKTRGQQVTLRCSPISGHKSVSWYQQVLGQGPQFIFQYYEKEERGRGNFPDRFSARQFPNYSSELNVNALLLGDSALYLCASSMTSGVYNEQFFGPGTRLTVL.

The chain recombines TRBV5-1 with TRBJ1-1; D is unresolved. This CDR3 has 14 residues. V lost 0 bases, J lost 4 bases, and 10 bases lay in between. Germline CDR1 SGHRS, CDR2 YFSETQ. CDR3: CASSLGVGGTEAFF. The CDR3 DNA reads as TGCGCCAGCAGCTTGGGCGTCGGAGGCACTGAAGCTTTCTTT.

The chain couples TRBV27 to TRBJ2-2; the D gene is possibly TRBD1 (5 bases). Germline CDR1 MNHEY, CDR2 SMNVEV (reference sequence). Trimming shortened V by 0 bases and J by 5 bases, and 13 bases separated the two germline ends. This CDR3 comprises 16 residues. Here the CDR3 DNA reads TGTGCCAGCAGTTTATCTACAGGAGCTACAACCGGGGAGCTGTTTTTT. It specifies CASSLSTGATTGELFF.

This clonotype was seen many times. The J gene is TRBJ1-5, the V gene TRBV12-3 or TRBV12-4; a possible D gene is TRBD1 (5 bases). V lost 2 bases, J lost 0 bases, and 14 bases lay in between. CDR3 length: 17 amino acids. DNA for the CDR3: TGTGCCAGCAGTTTAAAGGCAGGACACATTAGCAATCAGCCCCAGCATTTT. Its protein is CASSLKAGHISNQPQHF.

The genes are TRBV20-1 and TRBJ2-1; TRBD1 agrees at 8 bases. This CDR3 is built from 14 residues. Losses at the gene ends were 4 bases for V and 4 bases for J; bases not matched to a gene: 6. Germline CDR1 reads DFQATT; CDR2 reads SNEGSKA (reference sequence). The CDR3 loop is CSATDRVLYNEQFF. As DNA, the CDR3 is TGCAGTGCTACGGACAGGGTTTTGTACAATGAGCAGTTCTTC.

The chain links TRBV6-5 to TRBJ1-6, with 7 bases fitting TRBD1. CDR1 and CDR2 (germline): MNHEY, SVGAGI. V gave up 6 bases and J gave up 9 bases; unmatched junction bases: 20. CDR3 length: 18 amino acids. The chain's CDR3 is CASRREATTGPLGSPLHF. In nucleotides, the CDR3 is TGTGCCAGCAGGCGGGAGGCCACGACAGGGCCCTTAGGTTCACCCCTCCACTTT.

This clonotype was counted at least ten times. The CDR3 DNA reads TGTGCCAGCAGTCCCTACACGCAGGGGACTAATAATGAAAAACTGTTTTTT. Its translation: CASSPYTQGTNNEKLFF. The V gene is TRBV6-6, the J gene TRBJ1-4; D is perhaps TRBD1 (6 bases). The ends were cut back, 5 bases at V and 4 bases at J, with 20 bases in the middle. The CDR3 spans 17 residues. Germline CDR1 is MNHNY and CDR2 is SVGAGI (reference sequence).

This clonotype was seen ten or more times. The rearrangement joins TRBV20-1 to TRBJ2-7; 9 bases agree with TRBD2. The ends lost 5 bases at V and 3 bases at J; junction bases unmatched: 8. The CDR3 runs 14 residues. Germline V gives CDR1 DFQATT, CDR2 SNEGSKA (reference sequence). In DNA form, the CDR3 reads TGCAGTGCTCATCCCGGGACTAGCAGCTACGAGCAGTACTTC. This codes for CSAHPGTSSYEQYF.

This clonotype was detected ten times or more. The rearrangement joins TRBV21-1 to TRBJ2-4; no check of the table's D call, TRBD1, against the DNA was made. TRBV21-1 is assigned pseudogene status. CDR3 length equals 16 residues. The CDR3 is CASPLGGTLAKNIQYF. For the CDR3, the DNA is TGTGCCTCCCCTCTCGGGGGTACACTAGCCAAAAACATTCAGTACTTC.

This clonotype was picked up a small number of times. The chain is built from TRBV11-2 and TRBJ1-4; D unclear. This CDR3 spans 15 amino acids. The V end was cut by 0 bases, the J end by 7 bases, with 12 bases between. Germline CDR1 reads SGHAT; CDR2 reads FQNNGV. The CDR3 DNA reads TGTGCCAGCAGCTTAGATCCCGGGGATGGTGAAAAACTGTTTTTT. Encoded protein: CASSLDPGDGEKLFF.

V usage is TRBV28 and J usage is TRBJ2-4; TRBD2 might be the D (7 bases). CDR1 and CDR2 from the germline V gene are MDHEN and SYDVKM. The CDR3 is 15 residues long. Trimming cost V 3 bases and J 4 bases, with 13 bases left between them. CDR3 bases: TGTGCCAGCAGTTTGGGGGGGGCAGGTAAAAACATTCAGTACTTC. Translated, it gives CASSLGGAGKNIQYF.

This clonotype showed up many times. CDR3 in DNA: TGTGCCAGCAGTTTAGTACAGGGGGCGCGAGGGGCCAACGTCCTGACTTTC. Translating it yields CASSLVQGARGANVLTF. The V and J genes are TRBV27 and TRBJ2-6; TRBD1 aligns across 9 bases. CDR3 length: 17 residues. CDR1 MNHEY and CDR2 SMNVEV come from the germline V gene (reference sequence). V lost 2 bases, J lost 4 bases, and 6 bases stayed unmatched.

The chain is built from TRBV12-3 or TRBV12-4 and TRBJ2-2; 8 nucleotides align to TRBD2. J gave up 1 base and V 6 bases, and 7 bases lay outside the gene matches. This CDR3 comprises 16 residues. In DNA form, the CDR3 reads TGTGCCAGCAGACCCGGCCTAGCGGGGAACACCGGGGAGCTGTTTTTT. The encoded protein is CASRPGLAGNTGELFF.